A single sample gave rise to the 5 T cell receptor beta chains below, sequenced in a study of control samples from healthy donors and cancer patients. Assay: immunoSEQ multiplex PCR; the TCRdb copy retains only in-frame clones and omits some. The sample consists of over 100,000 clones, around 90% of them appearing once. The specimen sequenced was blood. All receptors come from a man between 35 and 55 years old in good health.

The chain links TRBV24-1 to TRBJ1-2, with D maybe TRBD1 (6 bases). This CDR3 is built from 14 residues. The ends were cut back, 9 bases at V and 8 bases at J, with 21 bases in the middle. Germline V gives CDR1 KGHDR, CDR2 SFDVKD. The CDR3 reads CATPNRVLGGGYTF. The CDR3 DNA sequence: TGTGCCACCCCAAACAGGGTGTTAGGTGGAGGCTACACCTTC.

The gene calls are TRBV6-1 and TRBJ1-2, with 11 bases matching TRBD1. CDR1 and CDR2 (germline): MNHNS, SASEGT. Trimming removed 1 base from V and 7 bases from J; junction bases left unmatched: 5. The CDR3 is 15 amino acids. In DNA, the CDR3 is TGTGCCAGCAGTGAAGGGGAGGACAGGGGGCTTGGCTACACCTTC. Protein product: CASSEGEDRGLGYTF.

J is TRBJ1-2 and V is TRBV19; no definite D call. CDR1 is LNHDA, CDR2 SQIVND, per germline (reference sequence). The V gene lost 2 bases and the J gene lost 4 bases, with 11 bases spanning the gap. CDR3 length equals 14 residues. The CDR3 region has the DNA TGTGCCAGTAGTATAATTAATCCCACCTATGGCTACACCTTC. This sequence encodes CASSIINPTYGYTF.

This chain uses TRBV27 with TRBJ2-1, with D possibly TRBD1 on 6 matching bases. CDR3 length: 17 residues. V gave up 5 bases and J gave up 0 bases, with 17 bases separating them. Germline V gene sequence: CDR1 MNHEY, CDR2 SMNVEV (reference sequence). This chain's CDR3 is CASSPPPYRASYNEQFF. The CDR3 nucleotides read TGTGCCAGCAGTCCGCCCCCCTACAGGGCCTCCTACAATGAGCAGTTCTTC.

V gene TRBV6-5 combines with J gene TRBJ1-3; no clear D. V was shortened by 10 bases and J by 1 base, with 14 bases between the two germline ends. Germline-derived CDR1 and CDR2 are MNHEY and SVGAGI. This CDR3 spans 14 amino acids. The CDR3 reads CATRTQDSGNTIYF. CDR3 nucleotide sequence: TGTGCCACTCGGACCCAGGATTCTGGAAACACCATATATTTT.